This is a list of T cell receptor beta chains from one sample in a study of T cell repertoires in cytomegalovirus infection. A single record per CDR3 protein comes from TCRdb applying MiXCR to the reads. The data hold a few hundred thousand distinct CDR3 sequences, with 8% to 10% observed a single time. Input material: PBMCs. The receptors derive from a human donor in good health (CMV status not recorded). Some clones in this sample may be carry-over from other donors' samples. CDR3s include the opening cysteine and the closing phenylalanine or tryptophan. A D gene is named only where the DNA matches it firmly. Clone size appears in some rows only: once, few, many, or a class for an expanded clone.

size	D	J	V	CDR3	DNA
many	NA	TRBJ1-1	TRBV7-2	CASSLRTEAFF	TGTGCCAGCAGCTTAAGAACTGAAGCTTTCTTT
many	NA	TRBJ1-1	TRBV7-2	CASRPLGDTEAFF	TGTGCCAGCAGGCCCCTAGGGGACACTGAAGCTTTCTTT
many	NA	TRBJ1-4	TRBV20-1	CSANGGHMRKLFF	TGCAGTGCTAACGGTGGTCATATGAGGAAACTGTTTTTT
few	NA	TRBJ2-7	TRBV20-1	CSARDRNVLYEQYF	TGCAGTGCTAGAGATAGGAATGTTCTCTACGAGCAGTACTTC
many	TRBD1	TRBJ1-4	TRBV19	CASSRTGYANEKLFF	TGTGCCAGTAGCCGGACAGGGTACGCCAATGAAAAACTGTTTTTT
many	NA	TRBJ2-2	TRBV7-3	CASSLVVPGGELFF	TGTGCCAGCAGCTTAGTGGTGCCCGGGGGGGAGCTGTTTTTT
few	NA	TRBJ1-1	TRBV12-5	CASGLWGDTEAFF	TGTGCTAGTGGCCTTTGGGGGGACACTGAAGCTTTCTTT
few	NA	TRBJ2-1	TRBV20-1	CSAGSGVLRNEQFF	TGCAGTGCTGGGAGCGGAGTGCTTCGGAATGAGCAGTTCTTC
few	NA	TRBJ1-1	TRBV12-3/TRBV12-4	CASSPRTIWDTEAFF	TGTGCCAGCAGCCCACGGACGATTTGGGACACTGAAGCTTTCTTT
few	NA	TRBJ1-2	TRBV6-6	CASSVDRTNYGYTF	TGTGCCAGCAGTGTTGACAGGACTAACTATGGCTACACCTTC
few	NA	TRBJ2-7	TRBV12-3/TRBV12-4	CASTSDSETYEQYF	TGTGCCAGCACCTCGGACAGCGAAACCTACGAGCAGTACTTC
many	TRBD2	TRBJ2-5	TRBV19	CASNVAGGPLNQETQYF	TGTGCCAGTAACGTAGCGGGAGGGCCCCTTAACCAAGAGACCCAGTACTTC
NA	NA	TRBJ2-6	TRBV27	CASGRFASRTGANVLTF	TGTGCCAGCGGTCGTTTTGCCTCAAGGACTGGGGCCAACGTCCTGACTTTC
few	TRBD2	TRBJ2-1	TRBV6-6	CASCETSGRNEQFF	TGTGCCAGCTGCGAGACTAGCGGGAGAAATGAGCAGTTCTTC
many	NA	TRBJ1-3	TRBV12-3/TRBV12-4	CASRKQGTGNTIYF	TGTGCCAGCAGAAAACAGGGAACTGGAAACACCATATATTTT
many	NA	TRBJ1-2	TRBV7-2	CASSPGSGARGYTF	TGTGCCAGCTCTCCCGGCTCCGGGGCGCGTGGCTACACCTTC
few	TRBD1	TRBJ1-1	TRBV7-3	CASSPDPGQGVEAFF	TGTGCCAGCAGCCCGGACCCGGGACAGGGGGTTGAAGCTTTCTTT
many	NA	TRBJ2-1	TRBV5-6	CASSLFGKYPLNEQFF	TGTGCCAGCAGCTTGTTTGGGAAATACCCGCTCAATGAGCAGTTCTTC
NA	TRBD1	TRBJ1-5	TRBV19	CASSRTGDQPQHF	TGTGCCAGTAGTAGGACAGGGGATCAGCCCCAGCATTTT
NA	NA	TRBJ1-1	TRBV24-1	CATSAGVNTEAFF	TGTGCCACCAGTGCCGGGGTGAACACTGAAGCTTTCTTT
NA	NA	TRBJ2-1	TRBV27	CASSSERTTHEQFF	TGTGCCAGCAGTTCTGAGCGAACTACTCATGAGCAGTTCTTC
NA	TRBD1	TRBJ1-5	TRBV20-1	CSARDRVDQPQHF	TGCAGTGCGCGAGACAGGGTTGATCAGCCCCAGCATTTT
few	NA	TRBJ2-1	TRBV6-2/TRBV6-3	CASRKSEYPFPEQFF	TGTGCCAGCAGGAAGTCTGAATATCCCTTCCCTGAGCAGTTCTTC
few	TRBD1	TRBJ1-4	TRBV12-3/TRBV12-4	CASRLGTGGVTNEKLFF	TGTGCCAGCAGACTCGGGACAGGGGGCGTAACTAATGAAAAACTGTTTTTT
many	TRBD1	TRBJ1-1	TRBV4-1	CASSQGDRGRFIAFF	TGCGCCAGCAGCCAAGGAGACAGGGGGCGCTTCATAGCTTTCTTT
many	TRBD1	TRBJ1-2	TRBV7-2	CASSDLTGPYGYTF	TGTGCCAGCAGCGACCTGACAGGGCCTTATGGCTACACCTTC